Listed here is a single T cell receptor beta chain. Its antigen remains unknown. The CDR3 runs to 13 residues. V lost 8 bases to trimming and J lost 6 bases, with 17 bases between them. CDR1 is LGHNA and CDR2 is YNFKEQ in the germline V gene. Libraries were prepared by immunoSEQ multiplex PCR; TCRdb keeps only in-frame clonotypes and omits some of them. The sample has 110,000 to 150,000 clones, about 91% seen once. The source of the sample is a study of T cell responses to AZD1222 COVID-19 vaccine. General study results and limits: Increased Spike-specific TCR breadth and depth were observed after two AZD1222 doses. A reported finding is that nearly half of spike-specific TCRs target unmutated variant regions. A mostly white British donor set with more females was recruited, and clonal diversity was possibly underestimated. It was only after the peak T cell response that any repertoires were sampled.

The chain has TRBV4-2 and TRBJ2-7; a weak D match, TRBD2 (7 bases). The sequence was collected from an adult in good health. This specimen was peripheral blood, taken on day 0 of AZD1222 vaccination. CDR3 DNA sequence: TGTGCCAGCCGGCCGGCGGGGGCTGGCGAGCAGTACTTC. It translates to CASRPAGAGEQYF.